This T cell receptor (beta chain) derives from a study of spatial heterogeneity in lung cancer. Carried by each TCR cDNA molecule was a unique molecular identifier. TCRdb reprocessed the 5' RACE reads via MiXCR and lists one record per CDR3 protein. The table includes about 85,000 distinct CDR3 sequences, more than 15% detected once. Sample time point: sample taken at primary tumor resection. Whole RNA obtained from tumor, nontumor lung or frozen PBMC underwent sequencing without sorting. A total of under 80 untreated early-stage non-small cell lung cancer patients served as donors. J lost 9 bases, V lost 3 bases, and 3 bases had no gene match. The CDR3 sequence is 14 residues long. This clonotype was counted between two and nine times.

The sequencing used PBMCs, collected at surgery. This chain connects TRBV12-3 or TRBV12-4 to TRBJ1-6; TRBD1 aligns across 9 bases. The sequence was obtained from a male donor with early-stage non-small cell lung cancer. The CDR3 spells CASSFGQGTSPLHF. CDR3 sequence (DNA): TGTGCCAGCAGTTTCGGACAGGGGACTTCACCCCTCCACTTT.